Following are 23 T cell receptor beta chains from one sample sequenced in a study of regulatory T cells in long-lasting Graves disease. CDR3 regions were amplified by Arm-PCR using iRepertoire HTBI primers to build TCR beta libraries. One entry per CDR3 protein, called by TCRdb with MiXCR from the multiplex PCR reads. The data contain some 440,000 distinct CDR3 sequences, 20% to 25% of them singletons. The time point here: persistent/refractory GD, antithyroid drugs over 5 years with positive TRAb. Generation of the TCR library employed RNA extracted from PBMCs. The sample here was peripheral blood mononuclear cells (PBMCs), taken when the disease was refractory, from a patient treated with antithyroid drugs. The receptors here all came from a female donor with Graves disease.

This clonotype was counted between two and nine times. The genes are TRBV9 and TRBJ1-2; tentatively, D is TRBD1 (5 bases). The germline V and J ends were trimmed by 3 bases and 0 bases, with 12 bases remaining between them. The CDR3 consists of 15 residues. Germline-derived CDR1 and CDR2 are SGDLS and YYNGEE. The CDR3 nucleotides are TGTGCCAGCAGCGAGGGGACCGGGACTAACTATGGCTACACCTTC. Translated: CASSEGTGTNYGYTF.

This clonotype has more than one count but fewer than ten. The chain carries TRBV29-1 and TRBJ2-7; TRBD2 is a possible D gene (6 bases). CDR1 and CDR2 (germline): SQVTM, ANQGSEA. The CDR3 is 13 amino acids. The V end was cut by 6 bases, the J end by 2 bases, with 14 bases between. CDR3 in amino acids: CSVVLRTTYEQYF. Written as DNA, the CDR3 is TGCAGCGTCGTGTTAAGGACTACCTACGAGCAGTACTTC.

V usage is TRBV7-6 and J usage is TRBJ1-6; the match to TRBD1 covers 10 bases. Trimming cost V 3 bases and J 8 bases; bases outside gene matches: 4. This CDR3 contains 15 residues. The germline V gene encodes CDR1 SGHVS and CDR2 FNYEAQ. CDR3 sequence: CASSFDDRGHSPLHF. CDR3 in DNA: TGTGCCAGCAGCTTTGACGACAGGGGGCATTCACCCCTCCACTTT. Full variable domain (rest looked up from reference TRBV7-6 and TRBJ1-6): GAGVSQSPRYKVTKRGQDVALRCDPISGHVSLYWYRQALGQGPEFLTYFNYEAQQDKSGLPNDRFSAERPEGSISTLTIQRTEQRDSAMYRCASSFDDRGHSPLHFGNGTRLTVT.

This clonotype was seen repeatedly, ten times or more. The V and J genes are TRBV6-5 and TRBJ2-7; 8 bases are shared with TRBD1. Germline V lookup: CDR1 MNHEY, CDR2 SVGAGI. CDR3 size: 16 residues. After removal of 2 bases from V and 0 bases from J, the junction contained 6 bases not matched to a gene. The CDR3 is CASSYDPDRGSYEQYF. In DNA form, the CDR3 reads TGTGCCAGCAGTTACGACCCCGACAGGGGCTCCTACGAGCAGTACTTC.

CDR3 nucleotides: TGTGCCAGCAGCTTACCGGGACTAGCGGGAGCCATCCACAATGAGCAGTTCTTC. Its translation: CASSLPGLAGAIHNEQFF. The chain links TRBV11-2 to TRBJ2-1; 14 bases match TRBD2. This CDR3 is built from 18 residues. After removal of 2 bases from V and 5 bases from J, the junction contained 8 bases not matched to a gene. Per germline, CDR1 SGHAT and CDR2 FQNNGV.

This clonotype was counted ten times or more. This chain links TRBV7-2 with TRBJ2-7; TRBD2 might be the D (6 bases). The CDR3 extends over 15 amino acids. Germline CDR1 and CDR2: SGHTA and FQGNSA. Trimming shortened V by 5 bases and J by 2 bases, and 16 bases separated the two germline ends. This CDR3 reads CASSPRVRGTYEQYF. For the CDR3, the DNA is TGTGCCAGCAGCCCTAGGGTTCGGGGGACCTACGAGCAGTACTTC.

This clonotype was counted between two and nine times. This chain links TRBV29-1 with TRBJ1-2, with 8 bases that match TRBD1. The trim removed 4 bases at V and 5 bases at J, leaving 6 bases unmatched. Per the germline V gene, CDR1 is SQVTM and CDR2 is ANQGSEA. The CDR3 length is 13 residues. CDR3 residues: CSVGDRLRYGYTF. CDR3 coding DNA: TGCAGCGTTGGGGACAGGTTGAGGTATGGCTACACCTTC.

This clonotype occurred many times. This rearrangement joins TRBV28 to TRBJ2-5; D gene uncertain. With 4 bases removed from V and 5 bases from J, the gap between germline ends came to 14 bases. Germline V gene lookup returns CDR1 MDHEN and CDR2 SYDVKM. CDR3 size: 14 residues. The CDR3, as DNA: TGTGCCAGCAGTTCGCCGGTCCAACGGGAGACCCAGTACTTC. Translation gives CASSSPVQRETQYF.

This clonotype was seen ten or more times. V is TRBV28 and J is TRBJ2-7; D perhaps matches TRBD2 (5 bases). Germline V gives CDR1 MDHEN, CDR2 SYDVKM. The length of the CDR3 is 13 residues. The V and J ends lost 5 bases and 6 bases respectively, with 14 bases between them. The CDR3 coding sequence is TGTGCCAGCAGTCCCGTGAGGGTCTTCGAGCAGTACTTC. It translates to CASSPVRVFEQYF.

This clonotype was observed at least ten times. J is TRBJ1-1 and V is TRBV6-1; possibly TRBD1 for D (6 bases). The germline gives CDR1 MNHNS, CDR2 SASEGT. CDR3 size: 12 residues. V was pared by 8 bases and J by 4 bases, with 11 bases between. The CDR3 bases are TGTGCCAGCGGACAGCTAAGCACTGAAGCTTTCTTT. Translation gives CASGQLSTEAFF.

The J gene is TRBJ2-5, the V gene TRBV30; D is possibly TRBD2 (5 bases). Germline V lookup: CDR1 GTSNPN, CDR2 SVGIG (reference sequence). The ends were cut back, 5 bases at V and 6 bases at J, with 16 bases in the middle. The CDR3 spans 13 residues. The CDR3 sequence: CAWADGILKTQYF. CDR3 in DNA: TGTGCCTGGGCGGACGGGATTCTGAAGACCCAGTACTTC.

The sample holds one count of this clonotype. The rearrangement uses TRBV6-2 or TRBV6-3 and TRBJ2-7, with D perhaps being TRBD1 or TRBD2 (5 bases each). The length of the CDR3 is 13 residues. Trimming shortened V by 6 bases and J by 5 bases, and 14 bases separated the two germline ends. Germline CDR1 and CDR2: MNHEY and SVGEGT. The CDR3 sequence is CASSEGNANEQYF. The CDR3 DNA sequence: TGTGCCAGCAGCGAGGGGAATGCTAACGAGCAGTACTTC.

Concerning this clonotype: A much larger clone differs by one base, so this may be a read error. The rearrangement uses TRBV7-8 and TRBJ2-1; 14 nucleotides line up with TRBD2. Germline V CDR1 and CDR2: SGHVS, FQNEAQ. This CDR3 is 16 amino acids long. The J segment lost 4 bases and the V segment lost 5 bases, leaving 4 bases of the junction unmatched. CDR3: CASSPWTSGRYNEQFF. The CDR3 DNA reads TGTGCCAGCAGCCCATGGACTAGCGGGAGGTACAATGAGCAGTTCTTC.

This clonotype has ten or more counts. This chain uses TRBV12-3 or TRBV12-4 with TRBJ2-5, with 8 positions matching TRBD2. This CDR3 comprises 15 residues. After removal of 6 bases from V and 5 bases from J, the junction contained 11 bases not matched to a gene. CDR3 amino acids: CASSPIGRAWETQYF. The CDR3 DNA follows: TGTGCCAGCAGCCCGATCGGGAGGGCGTGGGAGACCCAGTACTTC.

This chain links TRBV9 with TRBJ1-6; 8 nucleotides match TRBD1. V shed 3 bases and J 7 bases; nucleotides not matched to a gene: 12. CDR1 and CDR2 (germline): SGDLS, YYNGEE. CDR3 length equals 17 residues. The CDR3 sequence: CASSADSWTGRNSPLHF. CDR3 nucleotides: TGTGCCAGCAGCGCAGACTCTTGGACAGGGAGAAATTCACCCCTCCACTTT. Using reference TRBV9 and TRBJ1-6 for the parts outside the CDR3, the full variable domain is DSGVTQTPKHLITATGQRVTLRCSPRSGDLSVYWYQQSLDQGLQFLIQYYNGEERAKGNILERFSAQQFPDLHSELNLSSLELGDSALYFCASSADSWTGRNSPLHFGNGTRLTVT.

This clonotype appeared a few times. CDR3 loop: CASSDLASGQNTGELFF. The DNA of the CDR3 is TGCGCCAGCAGTGATTTGGCTAGCGGGCAGAACACCGGGGAGCTGTTTTTT. The gene calls are TRBV10-2 and TRBJ2-2, with 8 bases identical to TRBD2. The CDR3 contains 17 residues. Germline loops: CDR1 WSHSY, CDR2 SAAADI. V was pared by 3 bases and J by 1 base, with 7 bases of the junction left unmatched.

This clonotype was recorded a few times. The chain uses TRBV30 and TRBJ2-7; maybe TRBD1 (5 bases). Trimming cost V 5 bases and J 3 bases, with 8 bases left between them. CDR1 is GTSNPN and CDR2 is SVGIG in the germline V gene (reference sequence). CDR3 length: 11 amino acids. CDR3 nucleotide sequence: TGTGCCTGGGGACATAGCTACGAGCAGTACTTC. Translated, it gives CAWGHSYEQYF.

This clonotype was found many times. The V gene is TRBV5-5, the J gene TRBJ2-5, with no clear D. Deletions cut 0 bases from V and 0 bases from J, with 6 bases between. This CDR3 is 14 amino acids long. Germline V gives CDR1 SGHKS, CDR2 YYEKEE (reference sequence). CDR3 amino acids: CASSLAINQETQYF. CDR3 bases: TGTGCCAGCAGCTTGGCTATAAACCAAGAGACCCAGTACTTC.

This clonotype was seen ten or more times. The chain carries TRBV15 and TRBJ2-5; D is perhaps TRBD2 (5 bases). In germline, CDR1 is LNHNV, CDR2 YYDKDF (reference sequence). Between the trimmed V and J ends, which lost 8 bases and 0 bases, there was a span of 13 bases. CDR3 size: 14 residues. The CDR3 DNA reads as TGTGCCACCCTCGATAAGCGGAACCAAGAGACCCAGTACTTC. Its translation is CATLDKRNQETQYF.

The V and J genes are TRBV2 and TRBJ2-7; 9 bases map to TRBD1. Germline CDR1 reads SNHLY; CDR2 reads FYNNEI. The CDR3 has 14 residues. V shed 5 bases, J shed 4 bases, and the junction held 6 bases outside the gene matches. The CDR3 reads CASSSTGGRYEQYF. The CDR3, as DNA: TGTGCCAGCAGTTCTACAGGGGGCAGATACGAGCAGTACTTC.

In its sample, this clonotype was seen many times. The V and J genes are TRBV3-1 and TRBJ1-4; D is perhaps TRBD1 (5 bases). The CDR3 is 14 amino acids. Deletions cut 1 base from V and 7 bases from J, with 10 bases between. Germline CDR1 LGHDT, CDR2 YNNKEL (reference sequence). The CDR3 DNA reads TGTGCCAGCAGCCAAGTCCGACAGTTTGAAAAACTGTTTTTT. Amino acid sequence: CASSQVRQFEKLFF.

The DNA of the CDR3 is TGTGCCAGCAGCTCCCCAGGGGGTGGCTACACCTTC. Amino acids: CASSSPGGGYTF. The V call is TRBV7-9, the J call TRBJ1-2; TRBD1 aligns across 7 bases. Per germline, CDR1 SEHNR and CDR2 FQNEAQ (reference sequence). CDR3 length: 12 amino acids. J lost 7 bases, V lost 4 bases, and 3 bases had no gene match.

This clonotype was found many times. The chain joins TRBV20-1 to TRBJ2-5; D is perhaps TRBD1 or TRBD2 (7 bases each). Looked up from germline, CDR1 is DFQATT and CDR2 is SNEGSKA (reference sequence). The CDR3 contains 13 residues. The CDR3 is CTPRGTNQETQYF. CDR3 coding DNA: TGCACTCCCAGGGGGACTAACCAAGAGACCCAGTACTTC.